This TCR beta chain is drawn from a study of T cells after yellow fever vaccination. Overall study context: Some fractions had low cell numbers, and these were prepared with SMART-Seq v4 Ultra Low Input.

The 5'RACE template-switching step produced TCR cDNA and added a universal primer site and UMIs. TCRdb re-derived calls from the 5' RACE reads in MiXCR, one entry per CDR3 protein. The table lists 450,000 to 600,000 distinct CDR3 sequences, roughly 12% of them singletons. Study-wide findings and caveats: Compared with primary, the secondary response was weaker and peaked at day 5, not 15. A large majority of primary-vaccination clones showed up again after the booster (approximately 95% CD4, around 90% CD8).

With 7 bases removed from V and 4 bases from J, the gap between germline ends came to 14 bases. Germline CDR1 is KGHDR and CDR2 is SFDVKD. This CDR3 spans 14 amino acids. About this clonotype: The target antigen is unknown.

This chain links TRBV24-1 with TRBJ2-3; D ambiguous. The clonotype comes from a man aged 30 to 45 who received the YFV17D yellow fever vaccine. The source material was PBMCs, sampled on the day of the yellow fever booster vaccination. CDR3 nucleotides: TGTGCCACCAGCCTCCCGAGTGAGGCAGATACGCAGTATTTT. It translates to CATSLPSEADTQYF.